The rows below give T cell receptor beta chains drawn from one sample of a study of PD-1 blockade in classical Hodgkin lymphoma. The assay was immunoSEQ multiplex PCR, and TCRdb's table has in-frame clones only and misses some. The table shows nearly 35,000 clones, with about 89% occurring only once. Sequenced material: CD4+ T cells from blood. The receptors shown here come from a human donor with classical Hodgkin lymphoma. The CDR3 runs from the conserved cysteine through the conserved F or W. A D gene is named only where the DNA matches it firmly. Part of the rows lack a size; the others show once, few, many or a class for expanded clones.

V	J	D	size	DNA	CDR3
TRBV6-5	TRBJ2-4	-	-	TGTGCCAGCAGTTACTCGACAAGGGGAATAAACATTCAGTACTTC	CASSYSTRGINIQYF
TRBV27	TRBJ1-2	-	-	TGTGCCAGCAGTTTAACGGATCCCCGGCGGCATGGCTACACCTTC	CASSLTDPRRHGYTF
TRBV30	TRBJ1-1	TRBD1	-	TGTGCCTGGAACCGCAACAGGGGCACTGAAGCTTTCTTT	CAWNRNRGTEAFF
TRBV2	TRBJ2-7	-	-	TGTGCCAGCTCTTTCCATAGGACTGGGAATTACGAGCAGTACTTC	CASSFHRTGNYEQYF
TRBV6-5	TRBJ1-1	-	-	TGTGCCAGCAGTTACCCCGCGGCGGGGAACACTGAAGCTTTCTTT	CASSYPAAGNTEAFF
TRBV10-2	TRBJ2-5	TRBD1	-	TGCGCCAGCAGTGGAAGCGGGACAGGGGAAGAGACCCAGTACTTC	CASSGSGTGEETQYF
TRBV18	TRBJ2-3	-	-	TGTGCCAGCTCACCGGGCAGGGCCCCAGATACGCAGTATTTT	CASSPGRAPDTQYF
TRBV7-6	TRBJ2-3	-	-	TGTGCCAGCAGCTTAGGAATTAGGCAGGGGCCCACAGATACGCAGTATTTT	CASSLGIRQGPTDTQYF
TRBV6-6	TRBJ2-7	TRBD2	-	TGTGCCAGCAGCCTGACTAGCGGGGCTTCCTACGAGCAGTACTTC	CASSLTSGASYEQYF
TRBV29-1	TRBJ2-3	TRBD1	-	TGCAGCGCGAAAACAGGGGGATCTAAAAGCACAGATACGCAGTATTTT	CSAKTGGSKSTDTQYF
TRBV6-6	TRBJ2-3	-	-	TGTGCCAGCAGTTCTCCAGGGAGCAGAAGCACAGATACGCAGTATTTT	CASSSPGSRSTDTQYF
TRBV6-5	TRBJ1-5	TRBD1	-	TGTGCCAGCAGGACAGGGGATCAGCCCCAGCATTTT	CASRTGDQPQHF
TRBV7-9	TRBJ1-3	-	-	TGTGCCAGCAGCTTACGGGGTTCTGGAAACACCATATATTTT	CASSLRGSGNTIYF
TRBV29-1	TRBJ2-5	-	-	TGCAGCGTTGGGGGACCAATGTTCCGCGAGACCCAGTACTTC	CSVGGPMFRETQYF
TRBV5-1	TRBJ1-2	-	-	TGCGCCAGCAGCAGAGGGGACCCCGAGAGAGGTGGCTACACCTTC	CASSRGDPERGGYTF
TRBV19	TRBJ2-1	TRBD2	-	TGTGCCAGTAGGAGGGACCAGACTAGCGGGACTAATGAGCAGTTCTTC	CASRRDQTSGTNEQFF
TRBV5-1	TRBJ1-3	TRBD1	-	TGCGCCAGCAGCTTGGAGGGACAGGGGAGTAAAGGAAACACCATATATTTT	CASSLEGQGSKGNTIYF
TRBV6-5	TRBJ1-2	-	-	TGTGCCAGCAGACCAAGGACGCTCAACTATGGCTACACCTTC	CASRPRTLNYGYTF
TRBV19	TRBJ2-7	-	-	TGTGCCAGTAGTACAGGAAAGTCCTACGAGCAGTACTTC	CASSTGKSYEQYF
TRBV19	TRBJ2-2	TRBD2	-	TGTGCCAGTCAACCATGGGGGACTAGCGGGAAAGAGGGGGAGCTGTTTTTT	CASQPWGTSGKEGELFF
TRBV19	TRBJ1-5	TRBD1	-	TGTGCCAGTAGTCCGGGACAGTCCAATCAGCCCCAGCATTTT	CASSPGQSNQPQHF
TRBV5-6	TRBJ1-1	-	once	TGTGCCAGCAGCTTACCAGTCTCCTTTGGCACTGAAGCTTTCTTT	CASSLPVSFGTEAFF
TRBV7-9	TRBJ1-6	TRBD1	-	TGTGCCAGCATCCGACAGGGAGGCGATTCACCCCTCCACTTT	CASIRQGGDSPLHF
TRBV6-6	TRBJ1-3	-	-	TGTGCCAGCAGTTACTCAATCTCTGGAAACACCATATATTTT	CASSYSISGNTIYF
TRBV6-1	TRBJ1-5	-	-	TGTGCCAGCAGTGAATATTTTGGGGCGCCTCAGCCCCAGCATTTT	CASSEYFGAPQPQHF
TRBV28	TRBJ2-1	TRBD2	-	TGTGCCAGCAGTTCCCTTAGCGGGAGTAGCTCCTACAATGAGCAGTTCTTC	CASSSLSGSSSYNEQFF
TRBV5-1	TRBJ2-5	-	-	TGCGCCAGCAGCACTAACCCAGGGTACGAGACCCAGTACTTC	CASSTNPGYETQYF
TRBV30	TRBJ2-6	-	-	TGTGCCTGGAATCCAGACCTCTCTGGGGCCAACGTCCTGACTTTC	CAWNPDLSGANVLTF
TRBV7-2	TRBJ1-5	TRBD1	-	TGTGCCAGCAGCTTAGGGGGGACAGGGGTTGGTCAGCCCCAGCATTTT	CASSLGGTGVGQPQHF
TRBV2	TRBJ1-4	TRBD1	-	TGTGCCAGCAGCAGACAGGGCGTTGAAAAACTGTTTTTT	CASSRQGVEKLFF
TRBV18	TRBJ1-1	-	-	TGTGCCAGCTCAGCAATATGGACAGTTGAAGCTTTCTTT	CASSAIWTVEAFF
TRBV11-2	TRBJ2-5	TRBD2	-	TGTGCCAGCAGCTTAACGAGACTAGCGGGCGCAGAGACCCAGTACTTC	CASSLTRLAGAETQYF
TRBV6-5	TRBJ1-4	-	-	TGTGCCAGCAGTTACGGTGGGAAGGAAAAACTGTTTTTT	CASSYGGKEKLFF
TRBV4-3	TRBJ2-2	-	once	TGCGCCAGCAGCCAAGCGAGGCAGGGCGGCGGGGAGCTGTTTTTT	CASSQARQGGGELFF
TRBV7-2	TRBJ1-1	TRBD1	-	TGTGCCAGCAGCCACGACAGGGGTGGGACTGAAGCTTTCTTT	CASSHDRGGTEAFF
TRBV28	TRBJ2-3	-	-	TGTGCCAGCAGTTTTCTTAACACAGATACGCAGTATTTT	CASSFLNTDTQYF
TRBV6-5	TRBJ2-7	-	-	TGTGCCAGCGCGGGTCCCTACGAGCAGTACTTC	CASAGPYEQYF